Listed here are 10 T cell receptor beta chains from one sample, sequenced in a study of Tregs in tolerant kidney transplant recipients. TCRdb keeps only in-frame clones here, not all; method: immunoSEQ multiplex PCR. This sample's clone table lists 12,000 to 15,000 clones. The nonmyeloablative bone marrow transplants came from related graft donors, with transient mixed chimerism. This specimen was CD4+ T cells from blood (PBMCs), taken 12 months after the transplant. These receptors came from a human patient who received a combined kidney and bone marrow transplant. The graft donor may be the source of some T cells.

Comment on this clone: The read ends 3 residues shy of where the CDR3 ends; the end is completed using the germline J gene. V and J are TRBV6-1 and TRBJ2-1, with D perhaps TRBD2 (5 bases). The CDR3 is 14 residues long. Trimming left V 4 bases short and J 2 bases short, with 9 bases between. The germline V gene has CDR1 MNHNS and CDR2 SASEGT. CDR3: CASSAPGTYNEQFF. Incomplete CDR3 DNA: TGTGCCAGCAGTGCTCCGGGGACCTACAATGAG.

CDR3 loop: CASSPLGTGGIEQFF. The CDR3 bases that were read are TGTGCCAGTAGTCCCCTCGGGACAGGGGGGATTGAG. The chain recombines TRBV19 with TRBJ2-1; 11 positions match TRBD1. The read falls 3 residues short of the CDR3 end, and the missing part is taken from the germline J gene. The germline V gene encodes CDR1 LNHDA and CDR2 SQIVND (reference sequence). CDR3 size: 15 residues. V trimming: 5 bases; J trimming: 9 bases; junction bases outside the gene matches: 9.

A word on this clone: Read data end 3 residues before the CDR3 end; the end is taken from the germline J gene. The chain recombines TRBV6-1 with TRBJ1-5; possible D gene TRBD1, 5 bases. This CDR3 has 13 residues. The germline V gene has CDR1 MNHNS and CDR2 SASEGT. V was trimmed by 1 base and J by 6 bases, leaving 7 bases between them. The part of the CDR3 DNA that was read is TGTGCCAGCAGTGAAGGGGGGGGTCAGCCC. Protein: CASSEGGGQP. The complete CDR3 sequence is CASSEGGGQPQHF.

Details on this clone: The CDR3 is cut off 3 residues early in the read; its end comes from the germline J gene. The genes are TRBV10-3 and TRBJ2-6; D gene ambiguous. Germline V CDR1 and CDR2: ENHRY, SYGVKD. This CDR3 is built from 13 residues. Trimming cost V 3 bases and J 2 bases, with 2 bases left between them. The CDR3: CAISDTGANVLTF. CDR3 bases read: TGTGCCATCAGTGATACTGGGGCCAACGTC.

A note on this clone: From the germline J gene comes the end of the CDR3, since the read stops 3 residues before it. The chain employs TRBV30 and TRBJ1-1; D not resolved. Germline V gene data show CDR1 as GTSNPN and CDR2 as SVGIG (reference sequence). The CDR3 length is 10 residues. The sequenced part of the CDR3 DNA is TGTGCCTGGGCCCCAACTCGA. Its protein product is CAWAPTR. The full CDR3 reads CAWAPTRAFF. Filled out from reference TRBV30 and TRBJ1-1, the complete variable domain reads SQTIHQWPATLVQPVGSPLSLECTVEGTSNPNLYWYRQAAGRGLQLLFYSVGIGQISSEVPQNLSASRPQDRQFILSSKKLLLSDSGFYLCAWAPTRAFFGQGTRLTVV.

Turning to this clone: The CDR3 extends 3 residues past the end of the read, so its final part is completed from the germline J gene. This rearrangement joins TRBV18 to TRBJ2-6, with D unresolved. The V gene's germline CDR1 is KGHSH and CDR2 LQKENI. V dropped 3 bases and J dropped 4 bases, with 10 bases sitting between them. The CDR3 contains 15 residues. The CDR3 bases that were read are TGTGCCAGCTCACCTGACAAATCCGGGGCCAACGTC. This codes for CASSPDKSGANV. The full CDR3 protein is CASSPDKSGANVLTF.

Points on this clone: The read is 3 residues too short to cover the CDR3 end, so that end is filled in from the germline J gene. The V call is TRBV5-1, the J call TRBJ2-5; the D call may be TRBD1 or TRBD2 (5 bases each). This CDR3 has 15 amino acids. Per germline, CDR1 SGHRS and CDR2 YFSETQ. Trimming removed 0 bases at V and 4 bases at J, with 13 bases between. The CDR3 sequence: CASSLGGVDGETQYF. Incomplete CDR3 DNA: TGCGCCAGCAGCTTGGGAGGGGTAGATGGAGAGACC. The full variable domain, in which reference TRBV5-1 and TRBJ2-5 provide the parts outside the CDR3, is KAGVTQTPRYLIKTRGQQVTLSCSPISGHRSVSWYQQTPGQGLQFLFEYFSETQRNKGNFPGRFSGRQFSNSRSEMNVSTLELGDSALYLCASSLGGVDGETQYFGPGTRLLVL.

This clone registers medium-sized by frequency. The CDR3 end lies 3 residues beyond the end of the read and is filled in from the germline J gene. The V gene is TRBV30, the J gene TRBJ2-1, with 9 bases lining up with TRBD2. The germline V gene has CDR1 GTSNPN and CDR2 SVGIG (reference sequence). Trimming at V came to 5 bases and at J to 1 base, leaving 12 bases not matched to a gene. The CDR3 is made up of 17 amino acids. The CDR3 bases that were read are TGTGCCTGGCGGACTAGCGATTTAGGATTGTCCTACAATGAG. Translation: CAWRTSDLGLSYNE. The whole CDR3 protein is CAWRTSDLGLSYNEQFF.

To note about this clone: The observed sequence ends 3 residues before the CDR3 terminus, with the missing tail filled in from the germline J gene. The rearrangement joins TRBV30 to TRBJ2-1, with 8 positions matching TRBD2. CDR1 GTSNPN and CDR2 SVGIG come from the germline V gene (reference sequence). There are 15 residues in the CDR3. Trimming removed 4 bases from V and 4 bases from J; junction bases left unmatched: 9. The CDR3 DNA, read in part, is TGTGCCTGGATGAGAGCGGGAGCTAGTTACAATGAG. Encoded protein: CAWMRAGASYNE. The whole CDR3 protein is CAWMRAGASYNEQFF.

Incomplete CDR3 DNA: TGTGCCATCAGAGACGGGGAGGGAGTTAATGAAAAA. Translated, it gives CAIRDGEGVNEK. The entire CDR3 reads CAIRDGEGVNEKLFF. This rearrangement joins TRBV10-3 to TRBJ1-4, with D uncertain. The read terminates 3 residues before the CDR3 end, so the remaining end is supplied by the germline J gene. Germline V gene lookup returns CDR1 ENHRY and CDR2 SYGVKD. The CDR3 covers 15 residues. Trimming took off 6 bases at V and 4 bases at J, with 15 bases between the two ends.